Shown below are 24 T cell receptor beta chains from a single sample sequenced in a study of shared clonotypes between healthy human individuals (dated by TCRdb to 2018 to 2021). Libraries were built with the immunoSEQ multiplex PCR assay. TCRdb stores this immuneACCESS table with in-frame sequences only. Part of the clones is absent; in the studies checked, under half of the shortfall reflects unresolved V genes, and no reason is known for the rest. Here the sample has about 2 million clones; about 95% occur a single time. Together, the top ten hold approximately 1% of the sample. For the CD8 naive samples, CD45RO-negative cells were positively selected for CCR7, yielding a CD45RA+CCR7+ population from which TemRA cells were excluded. The sample consisted of naive CD8+ T cells sorted from blood. The sample's cell subset or site label is to be understood as: CD45RA+CCR7+. The origin of the receptors is a man between 18 and 35 years old in good health.

J is TRBJ1-1 and V is TRBV4-1; D uncertain. Germline V gives CDR1 MGHRA, CDR2 YSYEKL. CDR3 length equals 11 residues. V was shortened by 0 bases and J by 7 bases, with 3 bases between the two germline ends. This chain's CDR3 is CASSQDGEAFF. The DNA for the CDR3 is TGCGCCAGCAGCCAAGACGGTGAAGCTTTCTTT.

This chain uses TRBV27 with TRBJ2-1; D is perhaps TRBD1 (5 bases). The CDR3 is 15 residues long. The V end was cut by 5 bases, the J end by 3 bases, with 14 bases between. Per the germline V gene, CDR1 is MNHEY and CDR2 is SMNVEV (reference sequence). The CDR3 nucleotides read TGTGCCAGCAGTCAGGGTCCGCACCTCTACAATGAGCAGTTCTTC. Translated: CASSQGPHLYNEQFF.

The chain carries TRBV15 and TRBJ2-2; D not resolved. Germline-derived CDR1 and CDR2 are LNHNV and YYDKDF (reference sequence). This CDR3 has 13 amino acids. Trimming removed 7 bases from V and 4 bases from J, with 10 bases in between. CDR3 sequence: CATTQDFTGELFF. In DNA, the CDR3 is TGTGCCACCACCCAAGATTTCACCGGGGAGCTGTTTTTT.

Note on this clone: Other DNA sequences in this sample translate to the same CDR3. CDR3 nucleotides: TGCGCCAGCAGCTTGGCTCACTCCTACGAGCAGTACTTC. Its translation is CASSLAHSYEQYF. The rearrangement uses TRBV5-1 and TRBJ2-7; no firm D call. This CDR3 is built from 13 residues. The germline CDR1 and CDR2 sequences are SGHRS and YFSETQ. V shed 0 bases and J shed 0 bases, with 4 bases lying between them.

V gene TRBV5-1 combines with J gene TRBJ2-7; TRBD2 aligns across 11 bases. Germline trimming cut 3 bases from V and 5 bases from J; bases unmatched to any gene: 7. This CDR3 contains 15 residues. In germline, CDR1 is SGHRS, CDR2 YFSETQ. The CDR3: CASSSQLAGVDEQYF. CDR3 in DNA: TGCGCCAGCAGCTCCCAACTAGCGGGAGTAGACGAGCAGTACTTC.

This clone was counted once. The chain joins TRBV18 to TRBJ2-7, with 9 positions matching TRBD1. V dropped 5 bases and J dropped 3; count of bases not matched to a gene: 8. The CDR3 runs to 15 residues. CDR1 and CDR2 from the germline V gene are KGHSH and LQKENI. The DNA for the CDR3 is TGTGCCAGCTCAGGAACAGGGGGCGTAGGCTACGAGCAGTACTTC. Its protein product is CASSGTGGVGYEQYF. The whole variable domain, filled in from reference TRBV18 and TRBJ2-7, reads NAGVMQNPRHLVRRRGQEARLRCSPMKGHSHVYWYRQLPEEGLKFMVYLQKENIIDESGMPKERFSAEFPKEGPSILRIQQVVRGDSAAYFCASSGTGGVGYEQYFGPGTRLTVT.

The chain links TRBV5-5 to TRBJ2-5, with 8 bases identical to TRBD2. The germline gives CDR1 SGHKS, CDR2 YYEKEE (reference sequence). V shed 4 bases and J 2 bases; nucleotides not matched to a gene: 7. The CDR3 is made up of 15 amino acids. Here the CDR3 reads CASSLTRGGQETQYF. CDR3 sequence (DNA): TGTGCCAGCAGCCTGACTCGGGGGGGACAAGAGACCCAGTACTTC.

This chain connects TRBV11-2 to TRBJ1-3; D unresolved. V lost 0 bases to trimming and J lost 0 bases, with 9 bases between them. Germline-derived CDR1 and CDR2 are SGHAT and FQNNGV. The CDR3 consists of 16 residues. The CDR3 protein is CASSLEGLVSGNTIYF. As DNA, the CDR3 is TGTGCCAGCAGCTTAGAAGGGCTGGTCTCTGGAAACACCATATATTTT.

The rearrangement joins TRBV5-1 to TRBJ2-7; D ambiguous. This CDR3 region has 14 residues. Trimming pared 0 bases from V and 2 bases from J, leaving 9 bases between. The germline CDR1 and CDR2 sequences are SGHRS and YFSETQ. The CDR3 DNA reads TGCGCCAGCAGCTTGGACGAAATAACCTACGAGCAGTACTTC. This encodes CASSLDEITYEQYF.

The chain carries TRBV18 and TRBJ2-7; 8 bases agree with TRBD1. The CDR3 has 15 amino acids. Germline CDR1 KGHSH, CDR2 LQKENI. J gave up 2 bases and V 3 bases, and 6 bases lay outside the gene matches. The chain's CDR3 is CASSPDRGRTYEQYF. The CDR3 DNA is TGTGCCAGCTCACCCGACAGGGGCAGAACCTACGAGCAGTACTTC.

V and J are TRBV7-9 and TRBJ2-1; a weak D match, TRBD1 (5 bases). V was shortened by 5 bases and J by 7 bases, with 24 bases between the two germline ends. CDR3 length: 17 amino acids. Per the germline V gene, CDR1 is SEHNR and CDR2 is FQNEAQ (reference sequence). The CDR3 DNA reads as TGTGCCAGCAGCCCCCCCTTGGGGCTAAATTTGTGGAATGAGCAGTTCTTC. It encodes CASSPPLGLNLWNEQFF. Full variable domain (missing parts from reference TRBV7-9 and TRBJ2-1): DTGVSQNPRHKITKRGQNVTFRCDPISEHNRLYWYRQTLGQGPEFLTYFQNEAQLEKSRLLSDRFSAERPKGSFSTLEIQRTEQGDSAMYLCASSPPLGLNLWNEQFFGPGTRLTVL.

The chain couples TRBV27 to TRBJ2-3; TRBD2 matches at 7 bases. V lost 6 bases, J lost 1 base, and 7 bases stayed unmatched. The germline V gene encodes CDR1 MNHEY and CDR2 SMNVEV (reference sequence). The CDR3 extends over 15 amino acids. The CDR3 nucleotides are TGTGCCAGCAGCCAGGGACTAAGCCGCACAGATACGCAGTATTTT. It specifies CASSQGLSRTDTQYF.

CDR3 amino acids: CASSPRTALLQNQPQHF. CDR3 coding DNA: TGTGCCAGCAGCCCCAGGACAGCCCTGCTCCAGAATCAGCCCCAGCATTTT. The chain carries TRBV14 and TRBJ1-5, with TRBD1 as a possible D gene (6 bases). Germline CDR1 reads SGHDN; CDR2 reads FVKESK. V dropped 4 bases and J dropped 4 bases, with 20 bases sitting between them. This CDR3 is built from 17 residues.

With regard to this clone: The identical CDR3 is also encoded by other nucleotide sequences in the sample. CDR3 loop: CASSLLAGGYNEQFF. The DNA of the CDR3 is TGTGCCAGCAGCCTCCTAGCGGGGGGATACAATGAGCAGTTCTTC. The genes are TRBV9 and TRBJ2-1; 11 nucleotides align to TRBD2. J gave up 4 bases and V 4 bases, and 4 bases lay outside the gene matches. The CDR3 has 15 residues. Germline CDR1 SGDLS, CDR2 YYNGEE.

The chain links TRBV19 to TRBJ2-2; TRBD2 agrees at 11 bases. Germline V CDR1 and CDR2: LNHDA, SQIVND (reference sequence). The CDR3 covers 15 residues. The ends lost 7 bases at V and 7 bases at J; junction bases unmatched: 8. CDR3: CASTLTSGTNGELFF. Written as DNA, the CDR3 is TGTGCCAGTACCCTGACTAGCGGGACGAACGGGGAGCTGTTTTTT.

CDR3 loop: CASSEASQRFF. CDR3 bases: TGTGCCAGCAGTGAAGCTTCACAGCGGTTCTTC. The chain recombines TRBV6-1 with TRBJ2-1, with D unresolved. V shed 0 bases and J shed 15 bases, with 9 bases lying between them. CDR1 MNHNS and CDR2 SASEGT come from the germline V gene. The CDR3 covers 11 residues.

A single count supports this clone. This chain joins TRBV6-1 and TRBJ2-7, with 9 bases aligning to TRBD2. The germline gives CDR1 MNHNS, CDR2 SASEGT. The V and J ends lost 6 bases and 2 bases, in that order; junction bases with no gene match: 8. This CDR3 spans 15 amino acids. DNA of the CDR3: TGTGCCAGCAGAGAGGGACTAGCCGAGACCTACGAGCAGTACTTC. It encodes CASREGLAETYEQYF.

This rearrangement joins TRBV29-1 to TRBJ2-7; the match to TRBD1 covers 9 bases. J gave up 4 bases and V 6 bases, and 16 bases lay outside the gene matches. Per germline, CDR1 SQVTM and CDR2 ANQGSEA. There are 16 residues in the CDR3. The CDR3 DNA reads TGCAGCGTCGACCTAGGGCCACAGGGGGCGGGGTACGAGCAGTACTTC. Encoded protein: CSVDLGPQGAGYEQYF.

The gene calls are TRBV30 and TRBJ2-7, with TRBD1 matching 10 bases. The junction had 6 bases not matched to a gene; V was cut back by 6 bases and J by 4 bases. The CDR3 extends over 13 amino acids. CDR1 GTSNPN and CDR2 SVGIG come from the germline V gene (reference sequence). This CDR3 is CACTRDRGYEQYF. The CDR3 DNA reads as TGTGCCTGTACCCGGGACAGGGGTTACGAGCAGTACTTC.

The genes are TRBV15 and TRBJ2-1; D is uncertain. Between the trimmed V and J ends, which lost 0 bases and 2 bases, there was a span of 8 bases. There are 15 residues in the CDR3. Germline lookup yields CDR1 LNHNV and CDR2 YYDKDF (reference sequence). The CDR3 loop reads CATSRDRDAYNEQFF. CDR3 nucleotides: TGTGCCACCAGCAGAGATAGGGATGCCTACAATGAGCAGTTCTTC.

The rearrangement links TRBV6-1 to TRBJ2-2; 8 nucleotides match TRBD1. The junction had 1 base not matched to a gene; V was cut back by 1 base and J by 0 bases. CDR1 and CDR2 (germline): MNHNS, SASEGT. This CDR3 is built from 16 residues. The CDR3 DNA reads TGTGCCAGCAGTGAAGAACAGGGGGCGAACACCGGGGAGCTGTTTTTT. Its protein product is CASSEEQGANTGELFF.

This chain links TRBV11-2 with TRBJ1-4; D might be TRBD1 (5 bases). With 5 bases removed from V and 4 bases from J, the gap between germline ends came to 14 bases. The CDR3 spans 15 residues. Per germline, CDR1 SGHAT and CDR2 FQNNGV. The CDR3 DNA sequence: TGTGCCAGCAGCGGAGGCGCAGGGTATAATGAAAAACTGTTTTTT. Translation gives CASSGGAGYNEKLFF.

The chain employs TRBV5-1 and TRBJ1-2, with D tentatively TRBD1 (5 bases). The germline V gene encodes CDR1 SGHRS and CDR2 YFSETQ. The CDR3 length is 13 residues. V was pared by 5 bases and J by 8 bases, with 16 bases between. The CDR3 here is CASRNEGSRGYTF. The CDR3 DNA reads as TGCGCCAGCAGGAACGAGGGGAGTCGGGGCTACACCTTC. The complete variable domain, with remaining parts taken from reference TRBV5-1 and TRBJ1-2, reads KAGVTQTPRYLIKTRGQQVTLSCSPISGHRSVSWYQQTPGQGLQFLFEYFSETQRNKGNFPGRFSGRQFSNSRSEMNVSTLELGDSALYLCASRNEGSRGYTFGSGTRLTVV.

The chain combines TRBV7-8 with TRBJ2-1, with 8 bases fitting TRBD1. The J segment lost 12 bases and the V segment lost 3 bases, leaving 7 bases of the junction unmatched. CDR1 is SGHVS, CDR2 FQNEAQ, per germline. The CDR3 consists of 13 residues. As DNA, the CDR3 is TGTGCCAGCAGCTTTCCGACAGGGGAACGGCAGTTCTTC. It translates to CASSFPTGERQFF.